Following are 27 T cell receptor beta chains from one sample sequenced in a study of cytomegalovirus exposure and HLA in healthy donors (dated by TCRdb to the late 2010s). Library preparation employed the immunoSEQ multiplex PCR assay. Here the immuneACCESS table is served through TCRdb, limited to in-frame sequences with V and J called. Missing clones are a known gap in these copies; in checked studies unresolved V genes cover under half, and the rest lacks a known reason. The sample yields roughly 65,000 clones; roughly 94% were counted once. Of the sample, 4.4% falls within the top ten clones. Sequencing input: PBMCs. Receptors originate from a man aged 18 to 35 in good health and CMV-seropositive.

The chain links TRBV18 to TRBJ2-7; possible D gene TRBD1, 5 bases. Germline V lookup: CDR1 KGHSH, CDR2 LQKENI. There are 14 residues in the CDR3. Trimming took off 0 bases at V and 6 bases at J, with 12 bases between the two ends. The CDR3 DNA reads TGTGCCAGCTCACCACCGTCGCCCAGGGTCGAGCAGTACTTC. This gives the protein CASSPPSPRVEQYF.

The V call is TRBV29-1, the J call TRBJ2-7; 8 nucleotides agree with TRBD1. After removal of 7 bases from V and 3 bases from J, the junction contained 5 bases not matched to a gene. The germline CDR1 and CDR2 sequences are SQVTM and ANQGSEA. The CDR3 sequence is 12 residues long. The CDR3 is CSATDRVYEQYF. The CDR3 nucleotides read TGCAGCGCTACGGACAGGGTCTACGAGCAGTACTTC.

The chain has TRBV5-1 and TRBJ2-7; D gene ambiguous. Trimming cost V 1 base and J 2 bases, with 13 bases left between them. Germline values: CDR1 SGHRS, CDR2 YFSETQ. This CDR3 has 15 residues. The CDR3 loop reads CASSLSLDTTYEQYF. The CDR3 DNA reads as TGCGCCAGCAGCTTGTCACTCGATACCACCTACGAGCAGTACTTC.

This chain joins TRBV25-1 and TRBJ2-7; D might be TRBD1 (5 bases). V gave up 4 bases and J gave up 6 bases, with 10 bases separating them. This CDR3 is 12 amino acids long. CDR1 and CDR2 (germline): MGHDK, SYGVNS. DNA for the CDR3: TGTGCCAGCAGTGGCCCGCAGGGCGAGCAGTACTTC. Amino acids: CASSGPQGEQYF.

The chain employs TRBV28 and TRBJ2-1, with D possibly being TRBD2 (6 bases). Germline CDR1 is MDHEN and CDR2 is SYDVKM. The CDR3 has 19 residues. With 2 bases removed from V and 5 bases from J, the gap between germline ends came to 25 bases. In DNA form, the CDR3 reads TGTGCCAGCAGTTTAAGGACTCTTGGTTGGGGCGGGACCCACAATGAGCAGTTCTTC. Translation gives CASSLRTLGWGGTHNEQFF.

The CDR3 sequence is CASSIGQQYSNQPQHF. The CDR3 DNA sequence: TGTGCCAGTAGTATAGGACAGCAATATAGCAATCAGCCCCAGCATTTT. This chain joins TRBV19 and TRBJ1-5; D possibly corresponds to TRBD1 (5 bases). The CDR3 has 16 amino acids. Per the germline V gene, CDR1 is LNHDA and CDR2 is SQIVND (reference sequence). The V end was cut by 1 base, the J end by 0 bases, with 10 bases between.

V is TRBV10-3 and J is TRBJ2-7, with a possible D match to TRBD1 (6 bases). The CDR3 spans 16 residues. Trimming stripped 0 bases from V and 1 base from J, with 13 bases between. Germline lookup yields CDR1 ENHRY and CDR2 SYGVKD. The DNA of the CDR3 is TGTGCCATCAGTGAGTCGAGTACGACAGGATCCTACGAGCAGTACTTC. Its translation is CAISESSTTGSYEQYF.

The J gene is TRBJ2-4, the V gene TRBV7-8, with 14 bases fitting TRBD2. Per the germline V gene, CDR1 is SGHVS and CDR2 is FQNEAQ. This CDR3 has 17 amino acids. The V segment lost 5 bases and the J segment 8 bases; nucleotides outside the gene matches: 11. The chain's CDR3 is CASSASGLAGVWDIQYF. CDR3 in DNA: TGTGCCAGCAGCGCGTCGGGACTAGCGGGGGTATGGGACATTCAGTACTTC.

This clone is a singleton in its sample. The chain links TRBV5-4 to TRBJ2-2, with TRBD1 matching over 7 bases. The germline V gene has CDR1 SGHNT and CDR2 YYREEE (reference sequence). The V and J ends lost 0 bases and 7 bases, in that order; junction bases with no gene match: 9. CDR3 length: 16 amino acids. The CDR3 DNA reads TGTGCCAGCAGCTTGGAAAGGCAGGGGGTCGACGGGGAGCTGTTTTTT. Translating gives CASSLERQGVDGELFF.

The V gene is TRBV4-1, the J gene TRBJ1-5; weak D call: TRBD1 (5 bases). Per the germline V gene, CDR1 is MGHRA and CDR2 is YSYEKL. V shed 0 bases and J shed 4 bases, with 13 bases lying between them. The CDR3 extends over 16 amino acids. The CDR3: CASSQDQGDLNQPQHF. Here the CDR3 DNA reads TGCGCCAGCAGCCAAGACCAGGGTGACCTTAATCAGCCCCAGCATTTT.

The V and J genes are TRBV29-1 and TRBJ2-7, with no clear D. Trimming removed 2 bases from V and 2 bases from J, with 10 bases in between. The CDR3 consists of 13 residues. From germline, CDR1 is SQVTM and CDR2 ANQGSEA. The CDR3, as DNA: TGCAGCGTTGAACTGGAGTCAACCTACGAGCAGTACTTC. It codes for CSVELESTYEQYF.

V gene TRBV21-1 combines with J gene TRBJ1-1. TRBV21-1 corresponds to a pseudogene. The CDR3 runs to 15 residues. The CDR3 DNA follows: TGTGCCAGCAGCCAAAAGGGAGGGGGGAACACTGAAGCTTTCTTT. It specifies CASSQKGGGNTEAFF.

The chain employs TRBV9 and TRBJ1-2; 8 positions match TRBD1. This CDR3 contains 15 residues. J lost 4 bases, V lost 0 bases, and 5 bases had no gene match. In germline, CDR1 is SGDLS, CDR2 YYNGEE. The CDR3 nucleotides are TGTGCCAGCAGCGTAGAGGCAGGGGGCTCCTATGGCTACACCTTC. It codes for CASSVEAGGSYGYTF.

This chain uses TRBV7-2 with TRBJ2-5; 9 positions match TRBD1. This CDR3 has 14 amino acids. Germline CDR1 SGHTA, CDR2 FQGNSA. V was clipped by 5 bases and J by 5 bases; unmatched bases: 6. The chain's CDR3 is CASSTGTGHETQYF. CDR3 DNA sequence: TGTGCCAGCAGCACCGGGACAGGGCATGAGACCCAGTACTTC. Full variable domain (missing parts from reference TRBV7-2 and TRBJ2-5): GAGVSQSPSNKVTEKGKDVELRCDPISGHTALYWYRQSLGQGLEFLIYFQGNSAPDKSGLPSDRFSAERTGGSVSTLTIQRTQQEDSAVYLCASSTGTGHETQYFGPGTRLLVL.

J is TRBJ2-3 and V is TRBV10-3, with 7 bases that match TRBD2. Germline CDR1 ENHRY, CDR2 SYGVKD. The CDR3 is made up of 18 amino acids. J lost 5 bases, V lost 0 bases, and 14 bases had no gene match. The CDR3 sequence: CAISESRFRTTGGDTQYF. The DNA of the CDR3 is TGTGCCATCAGTGAGTCTAGGTTCAGGACTACGGGGGGAGATACGCAGTATTTT.

The V call is TRBV18, the J call TRBJ2-1; 10 bases fit TRBD2. CDR3 size: 13 residues. J gave up 8 bases and V 6 bases, and 4 bases lay outside the gene matches. From germline, CDR1 is KGHSH and CDR2 LQKENI. This CDR3 reads CASSSLAGDEQFF. In DNA form, the CDR3 reads TGTGCCAGCTCCTCCCTAGCGGGGGATGAGCAGTTCTTC.

The V call is TRBV4-3, the J call TRBJ2-2; 9 nucleotides match TRBD2. Germline CDR1 and CDR2: LGHNA and YSLEER. This CDR3 has 17 amino acids. V lost 1 base and J lost 6; bases outside the gene matches: 9. The CDR3 sequence is CASSQAFRGRAPGELFF. CDR3 in DNA: TGCGCCAGCAGCCAAGCTTTCCGCGGGAGGGCCCCCGGGGAGCTGTTTTTT.

The count of this clone is one. The V call is TRBV27, the J call TRBJ1-6, with D unresolved. CDR1 and CDR2 from the germline V gene are MNHEY and SMNVEV (reference sequence). V was trimmed by 6 bases and J by 5 bases, leaving 11 bases between them. The CDR3 consists of 14 residues. CDR3 sequence reads: CASRFTANNSPLHF. The CDR3 nucleotides read TGTGCCAGCAGGTTTACAGCCAATAATTCACCCCTCCACTTT.

This chain connects TRBV4-1 to TRBJ2-3; D possibly corresponds to TRBD1 (6 bases). V dropped 1 base and J dropped 0 bases, with 17 bases sitting between them. Germline loops: CDR1 MGHRA, CDR2 YSYEKL. The length of the CDR3 is 18 residues. CDR3 DNA: TGCGCCAGCAGCCAAGGACAGGCTCGGATCGGCAGCACAGATACGCAGTATTTT. Translating gives CASSQGQARIGSTDTQYF.

The rearrangement links TRBV4-1 to TRBJ1-2, with 8 bases lining up with TRBD1. The CDR3 runs 16 residues. Per germline, CDR1 MGHRA and CDR2 YSYEKL. J lost 4 bases, V lost 0 bases, and 7 bases had no gene match. The CDR3 is CASSQDQDRVSYGYTF. The CDR3 coding sequence is TGCGCCAGCAGCCAAGACCAGGACAGGGTTTCCTATGGCTACACCTTC.

As DNA, the CDR3 is TGTGCCTGGCTTTCCGGGACAGGGGGCGAAAAACTGTTTTTT. It translates to CAWLSGTGGEKLFF. The chain uses TRBV30 and TRBJ1-4; 12 bases align to TRBD1. The CDR3 is made up of 14 amino acids. Germline lookup yields CDR1 GTSNPN and CDR2 SVGIG (reference sequence). V shed 5 bases, J shed 8 bases, and the junction held 6 bases outside the gene matches.

The chain combines TRBV29-1 with TRBJ2-1, with 7 nucleotides matching TRBD2. From germline, CDR1 is SQVTM and CDR2 ANQGSEA. The CDR3 spans 16 residues. Trimming cost V 1 base and J 5 bases; bases outside gene matches: 11. CDR3 loop: CSVEGVRSGIDNEQFF. CDR3 in DNA: TGCAGCGTTGAAGGTGTACGAAGCGGGATCGACAATGAGCAGTTCTTC.

The chain uses TRBV28 and TRBJ1-2; the match to TRBD1 covers 7 bases. The V segment lost 6 bases and the J segment 6 bases; nucleotides outside the gene matches: 7. CDR1 MDHEN and CDR2 SYDVKM come from the germline V gene. The CDR3 covers 13 residues. The CDR3 nucleotides are TGTGCCAGCAGCTGGACAGGTGCGAATGGCTACACCTTC. Translated: CASSWTGANGYTF.

This rearrangement joins TRBV19 to TRBJ2-3; 9 positions match TRBD2. The CDR3 runs to 13 residues. J lost 5 bases, V lost 6 bases, and 3 bases had no gene match. Germline assignment: CDR1 LNHDA and CDR2 SQIVND (reference sequence). The CDR3, as DNA: TGTGCCAGTAGGGTAGCGGGAGTAGATACGCAGTATTTT. It yields the protein CASRVAGVDTQYF.

The chain uses TRBV6-5 and TRBJ1-5; tentatively, D is TRBD1 (6 bases). V was clipped by 0 bases and J by 5 bases, with 8 bases between them. The CDR3 length is 14 residues. CDR1 MNHEY and CDR2 SVGAGI come from the germline V gene. CDR3 sequence (DNA): TGTGCCAGCAGTTACTCGAACAGGGATCAGCCCCAGCATTTT. Protein product: CASSYSNRDQPQHF.

This chain connects TRBV6-1 to TRBJ2-5, with D perhaps matching TRBD1 (6 bases). The V end lost 8 bases, the J end lost 2 bases, and 15 bases lay between the germline ends. The CDR3 consists of 14 residues. Germline V gives CDR1 MNHNS, CDR2 SASEGT. The chain's CDR3 is CASQKGVEQETQYF. The CDR3 DNA sequence: TGTGCCAGCCAGAAGGGGGTAGAACAAGAGACCCAGTACTTC.

The rearrangement uses TRBV4-3 and TRBJ1-4, with 7 nucleotides matching TRBD1. Germline V CDR1 and CDR2: LGHNA, YSLEER. The CDR3 contains 15 residues. The V gene end was trimmed by 5 bases and the J gene end by 4 bases; junction bases not matched to a gene: 7. The CDR3 bases are TGCGCCAGCAGCGACAGGGCGACGGGTAATGAAAAACTGTTTTTT. This sequence encodes CASSDRATGNEKLFF.